This T cell receptor beta chain was identified in a study of graft-versus-host responses after intestinal transplantation. Study at large: In this cohort, recipients had multivisceral, liver-intestinal, or isolated intestinal transplants. Tacrolimus and steroids were given for about 3 years to all recipients after anti-thymocyte globulin induction. Overall study findings and caveats: Graft-donor T cell macrochimerism in patients accompanied high graft-versus-host to host-versus-graft clonal ratios in allografts.

Note on this clone: The antigen is undetermined.

Intraepithelial lymphocytes and lamina propria lymphocytes were released through processing of graft tissue. Only in-frame clones appear in the TCRdb table, and some are missing; sequencing was by immunoSEQ multiplex PCR. The profile shows about 63,000 clones, roughly nine tenths of them singletons. The sequence was obtained from a human patient who received an intestinal transplant, so some T cells may come from the graft donor. Sequencing used ileum tissue, obtained about 350 days after transplant.

The CDR3 loop reads CASSLWGSGNEQFF. The CDR3, as DNA: TGTGCCAGCAGTTTATGGGGTTCTGGAAATGAGCAGTTCTTC. The gene calls are TRBV27 and TRBJ2-1; no clear D. Germline lookup yields CDR1 MNHEY and CDR2 SMNVEV (reference sequence). This CDR3 spans 14 amino acids. V lost 1 base and J lost 7, with 11 bases in between.